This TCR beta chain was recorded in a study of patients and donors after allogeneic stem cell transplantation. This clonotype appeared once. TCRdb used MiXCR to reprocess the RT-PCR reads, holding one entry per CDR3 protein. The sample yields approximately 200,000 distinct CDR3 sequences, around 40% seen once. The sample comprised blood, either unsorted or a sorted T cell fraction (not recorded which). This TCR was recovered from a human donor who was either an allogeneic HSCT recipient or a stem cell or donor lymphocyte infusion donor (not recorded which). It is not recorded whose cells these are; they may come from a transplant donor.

CDR3 in amino acids: CASSFLGRDRGVDSPLHF. In DNA, the CDR3 is TGCGCCAGCAGCTTTTTAGGCCGGGACAGGGGAGTAGATTCACCCCTCCACTTT. V and J are TRBV5-1 and TRBJ1-6; 10 bases map to TRBD1. The CDR3 consists of 18 residues. Losses at the gene ends were 2 bases for V and 8 bases for J; bases not matched to a gene: 13. Germline V CDR1 and CDR2: SGHRS, YFSETQ.